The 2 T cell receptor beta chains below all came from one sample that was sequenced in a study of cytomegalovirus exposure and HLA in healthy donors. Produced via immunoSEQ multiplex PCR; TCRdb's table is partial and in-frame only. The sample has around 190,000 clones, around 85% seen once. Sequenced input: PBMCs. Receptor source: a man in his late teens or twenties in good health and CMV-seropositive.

CDR3: CALSTPRVTDTQYF. The DNA of the CDR3 is TGTGCCCTCTCCACCCCCAGGGTTACAGATACGCAGTATTTT. The chain employs TRBV30 and TRBJ2-3; weak D call: TRBD1 (5 bases). V was trimmed by 8 bases and J by 3 bases, leaving 18 bases between them. CDR3 size: 14 residues. Germline V gene data show CDR1 as GTSNPN and CDR2 as SVGIG (reference sequence). Combining the CDR3 with reference TRBV30 and TRBJ2-3 gives the whole variable domain SQTIHQWPATLVQPVGSPLSLECTVEGTSNPNLYWYRQAAGRGLQLLFYSVGIGQISSEVPQNLSASRPQDRQFILSSKKLLLSDSGFYLCALSTPRVTDTQYFGPGTRLTVL.

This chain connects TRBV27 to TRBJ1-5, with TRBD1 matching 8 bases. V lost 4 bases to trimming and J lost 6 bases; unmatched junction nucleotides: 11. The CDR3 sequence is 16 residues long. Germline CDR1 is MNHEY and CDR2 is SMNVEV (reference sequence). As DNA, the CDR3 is TGTGCCAGCAGTTCTATAGGGCCAGGGGGCACTCAGCCCCAGCATTTT. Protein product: CASSSIGPGGTQPQHF.